What follows are 9 T cell receptor beta chains derived from one specimen sequenced in a study of T-cell memory formation after mild COVID-19. TCRdb reanalysed the 5' RACE reads using MiXCR and keeps one entry per CDR3 protein. The sample includes roughly 310,000 distinct CDR3 sequences, approximately 15% of them seen just once. Sequenced sample: PBMCs or a T cell subset sorted from them (not recorded which). Receptors originate from a man younger than 35 who had mild COVID-19 (a few samples of this study predate the infection). Cell type and time point are not known.

This sequence joins TRBV11-2 and TRBJ1-2; D may be TRBD1 (6 bases). In germline, CDR1 is SGHAT, CDR2 FQNNGV. CDR3 length: 14 amino acids. V was trimmed by 5 bases and J by 3 bases, leaving 13 bases between them. CDR3 sequence (DNA): TGTGCCAGCAGCCCAGGGGTTGGAGACTATGGCTACACCTTC. Its translation is CASSPGVGDYGYTF.

A few counts support this clonotype. The chain employs TRBV6-5 and TRBJ1-4; D unresolved. V was shortened by 8 bases and J by 5 bases, with 15 bases between the two germline ends. The CDR3 length is 14 residues. Germline-derived CDR1 and CDR2 are MNHEY and SVGAGI. The CDR3 loop is CASSREGNNEKLFF. The CDR3 nucleotides read TGTGCCAGCTCCCGGGAGGGAAACAATGAAAAACTGTTTTTT.

This clonotype was observed a handful of times. The V call is TRBV20-1, the J call TRBJ1-1; perhaps TRBD1 as D (6 bases). The CDR3 is made up of 13 amino acids. Trimming pared 0 bases from V and 5 bases from J, leaving 10 bases between. Germline assignment: CDR1 DFQATT and CDR2 SNEGSKA (reference sequence). CDR3 region: CSARDKGGTEAFF. CDR3 in DNA: TGCAGTGCTAGAGACAAGGGGGGGACTGAAGCTTTCTTT.

The chain has TRBV4-2 and TRBJ1-3; 9 bases fit TRBD1. CDR1 is LGHNA and CDR2 is YNFKEQ in the germline V gene. J gave up 0 bases and V 4 bases, and 13 bases lay outside the gene matches. There are 19 residues in the CDR3. The CDR3 protein is CASSLKRTGAAYSGNTIYF. The CDR3 nucleotides are TGTGCCAGCAGCCTAAAGAGGACAGGGGCCGCTTACTCTGGAAACACCATATATTTT.

This clonotype occurred a few times. The rearrangement links TRBV4-2 to TRBJ2-3; 12 bases agree with TRBD2. This CDR3 spans 15 amino acids. V lost 1 base to trimming and J lost 7 bases; unmatched junction nucleotides: 3. Looked up from germline, CDR1 is LGHNA and CDR2 is YNFKEQ. CDR3 DNA: TGTGCCAGCAGCCAAGTGCTAGCGGGGGGGAATACGCAGTATTTT. This codes for CASSQVLAGGNTQYF.

The chain combines TRBV20-1 with TRBJ1-2; a possible D gene is TRBD1 (5 bases). The germline V gene has CDR1 DFQATT and CDR2 SNEGSKA (reference sequence). This CDR3 region has 13 residues. With 4 bases removed from V and 8 bases from J, the gap between germline ends came to 17 bases. CDR3 nucleotides: TGCAGTGCTACCCAGGCGGGGCCTGAGGGCTACACCTTC. Its protein is CSATQAGPEGYTF.

J is TRBJ2-3 and V is TRBV5-1; 13 positions agree with TRBD2. Germline V gives CDR1 SGHRS, CDR2 YFSETQ. V shed 4 bases, J shed 3 bases, and the junction held 5 bases outside the gene matches. CDR3 length: 16 amino acids. The DNA for the CDR3 is TGCGCCAGCAGCAAGGGACTAGCGGGGTTGACAGATACGCAGTATTTT. Translated: CASSKGLAGLTDTQYF.

Ten or more counts support this clonotype. This chain joins TRBV19 and TRBJ1-1; 7 nucleotides align to TRBD1. The J segment lost 1 base and the V segment lost 4 bases, leaving 3 bases of the junction unmatched. The CDR3 length is 14 residues. Germline V gene data show CDR1 as LNHDA and CDR2 as SQIVND (reference sequence). CDR3 sequence: CASSRDSRNTEAFF. CDR3 bases: TGTGCCAGTAGTAGGGACAGTCGGAACACTGAAGCTTTCTTT.

The rearrangement uses TRBV20-1 and TRBJ2-7; no clear D gene. Trimming left V 6 bases short and J 3 bases short, with 18 bases between. Per germline, CDR1 DFQATT and CDR2 SNEGSKA (reference sequence). CDR3 length equals 14 residues. CDR3 sequence (DNA): TGCAGTGCAGCTAGGTCACAGAGACACTACGAGCAGTACTTC. Residues: CSAARSQRHYEQYF.